This record covers a single T cell receptor (beta chain). Antigen unknown. Constant-segment primers were used for 5'RACE, and the resulting TCR alpha and TCR beta cDNA libraries carried sample barcodes and UMIs. Each CDR3 protein is one row after TCRdb ran MiXCR on the 5' RACE reads. The data contain 150,000 or so distinct CDR3 sequences, more than 14% of them singletons. The data were taken from a study of T-cell memory formation after mild COVID-19. About the study: Largely, TCR clusters stayed within a single donor.

Whole-study findings and limits: Clones contracting across day 15 to 85 had a balanced CD4/CD8 profile; later expanding clones leaned CD4+. Clones that contracted clustered mainly in CM and EM if CD4+ and in EMRA if CD8+.

CDR3 length: 15 residues. The V gene's germline CDR1 is SEHNR and CDR2 FQNEAQ (reference sequence). V was pared by 4 bases and J by 4 bases, with 6 bases of the junction left unmatched. This rearrangement joins TRBV7-9 to TRBJ2-3, with TRBD1 identical over 9 bases. The sample consisted of PBMCs or a T cell subset sorted from them (not recorded which). This TCR derives from an adult woman who had mild COVID-19 (a few samples of this study predate the infection). Cell type and time point are not known. The CDR3 loop reads CASSSGQGRADTQYF. CDR3 DNA: TGTGCCAGCAGCTCTGGACAGGGGAGGGCAGATACGCAGTATTTT.